The TCR beta chain described here comes from a study of lymphopenia after photon versus proton radiotherapy. Using immunoSEQ multiplex PCR, the repertoire was profiled, and TCRdb retains in-frame clones only, with some absent. The sample includes some 170,000 clones, approximately 91% of them seen just once. This CDR3 is 18 amino acids long. The germline V gene encodes CDR1 MNHEY and CDR2 SMNVEV (reference sequence). With 7 bases clipped from V and 0 bases from J, the junction kept 14 bases outside the gene matches. This TCR derives from a man aged 45-60 years with gastric cancer. Sequenced material: peripheral blood, taken from a patient treated with photon-based radiotherapy. The chain couples TRBV27 to TRBJ2-7; TRBD2 aligns across 11 bases. CDR3 coding DNA: TGTGCCAGCACCAAGACTAGCGGGACCCCTACCCGCTCCTACGAGCAGTACTTC. Translated, it gives CASTKTSGTPTRSYEQYF.